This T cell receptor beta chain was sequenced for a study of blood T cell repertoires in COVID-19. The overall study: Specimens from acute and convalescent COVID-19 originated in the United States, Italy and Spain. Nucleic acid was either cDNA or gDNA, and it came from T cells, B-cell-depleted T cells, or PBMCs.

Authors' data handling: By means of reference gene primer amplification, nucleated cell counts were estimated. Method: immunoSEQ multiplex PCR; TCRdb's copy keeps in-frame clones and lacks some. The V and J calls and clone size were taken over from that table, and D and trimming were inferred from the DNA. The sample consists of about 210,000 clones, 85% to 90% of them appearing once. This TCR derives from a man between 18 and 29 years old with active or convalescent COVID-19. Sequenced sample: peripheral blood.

The DNA for the CDR3 is TGTGCCTTGGACAGGGGGAATGGTGGCTACACCTTC. Translating gives CALDRGNGGYTF. The V and J genes are TRBV10-3 and TRBJ1-2; TRBD1 aligns across 10 bases. The junction had 7 bases not matched to a gene; V was cut back by 11 bases and J by 7 bases. CDR1 and CDR2 (germline): ENHRY, SYGVKD. This CDR3 spans 12 amino acids.